This T cell receptor (beta chain) was recorded in a study of blood T cell repertoires in COVID-19. Study details: Whether acute or convalescent, the COVID-19 samples came from the United States, Italy and Spain.

CDR3 length equals 14 residues. Germline CDR1 reads SGHRS; CDR2 reads YFSETQ. V lost 0 bases, J lost 7 bases, and 10 bases lay in between. Patients of the Seattle cohort, enrolled during active infection, were followed longitudinally. Measured with immunoSEQ multiplex PCR; TCRdb has only the in-frame clones, and not every one. The data show fewer than 60,000 clones, over 80% seen once. The chain uses TRBV5-1 and TRBJ1-4; D is ambiguous. Sequenced input: peripheral blood. This receptor was taken from a man aged 25-40 years with COVID-19, enrolled during active disease. The CDR3 here is CASSLEAAPEKLFF. The CDR3 DNA reads TGCGCCAGCAGCTTGGAGGCGGCACCTGAAAAACTGTTTTTT.